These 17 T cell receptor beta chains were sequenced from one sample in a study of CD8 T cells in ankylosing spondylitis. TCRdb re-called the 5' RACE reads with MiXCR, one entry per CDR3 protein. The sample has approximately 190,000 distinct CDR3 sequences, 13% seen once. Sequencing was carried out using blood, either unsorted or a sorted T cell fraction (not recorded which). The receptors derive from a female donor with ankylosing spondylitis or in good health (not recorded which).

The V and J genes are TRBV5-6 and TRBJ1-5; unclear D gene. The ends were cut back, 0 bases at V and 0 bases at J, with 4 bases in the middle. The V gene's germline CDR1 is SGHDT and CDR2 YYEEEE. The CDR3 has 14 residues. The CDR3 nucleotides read TGTGCCAGCAGCTTGGACCCTAGCAATCAGCCCCAGCATTTT. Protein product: CASSLDPSNQPQHF.

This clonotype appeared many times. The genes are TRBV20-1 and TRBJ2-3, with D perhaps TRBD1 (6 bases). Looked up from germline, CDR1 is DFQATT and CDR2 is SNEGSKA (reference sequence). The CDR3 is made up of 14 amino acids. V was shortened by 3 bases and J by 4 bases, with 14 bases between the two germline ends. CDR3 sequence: CSASDSRGPDTQYF. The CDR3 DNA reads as TGCAGTGCTAGTGACTCCAGGGGTCCAGATACGCAGTATTTT.

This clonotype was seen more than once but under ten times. The CDR3 spells CASSIQQGLYGYTF. The CDR3 bases are TGTGCCAGCAGCATCCAACAGGGGCTCTATGGCTACACCTTC. V usage is TRBV5-4 and J usage is TRBJ1-2; TRBD1 aligns across 7 bases. The CDR3 contains 14 residues. CDR1 and CDR2 from the germline V gene are SGHNT and YYREEE (reference sequence). J gave up 4 bases and V 4 bases, and 7 bases lay outside the gene matches.

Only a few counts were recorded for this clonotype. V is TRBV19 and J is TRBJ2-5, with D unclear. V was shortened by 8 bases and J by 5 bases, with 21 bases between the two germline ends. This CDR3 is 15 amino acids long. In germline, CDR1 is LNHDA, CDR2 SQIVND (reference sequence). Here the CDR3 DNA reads TGTGCCAGTGGCCCTTCGGCGCGAGTCAGGGAGACCCAGTACTTC. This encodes CASGPSARVRETQYF.

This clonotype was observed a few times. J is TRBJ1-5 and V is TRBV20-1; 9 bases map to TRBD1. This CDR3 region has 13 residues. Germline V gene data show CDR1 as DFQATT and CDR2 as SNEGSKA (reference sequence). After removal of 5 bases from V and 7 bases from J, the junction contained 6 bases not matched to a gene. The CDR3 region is CSALGQGNQPQHF. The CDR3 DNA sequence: TGCAGTGCTTTGGGACAGGGAAACCAGCCCCAGCATTTT.

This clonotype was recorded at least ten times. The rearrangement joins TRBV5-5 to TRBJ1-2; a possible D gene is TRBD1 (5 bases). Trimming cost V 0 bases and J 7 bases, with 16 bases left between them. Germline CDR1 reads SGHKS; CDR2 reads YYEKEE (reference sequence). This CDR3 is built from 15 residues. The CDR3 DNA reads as TGTGCCAGCAGCTTGGAGGGACTCCTTCGACTTGGCTACACCTTC. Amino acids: CASSLEGLLRLGYTF. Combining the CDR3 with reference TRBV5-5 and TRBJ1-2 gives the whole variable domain DAGVTQSPTHLIKTRGQQVTLRCSPISGHKSVSWYQQVLGQGPQFIFQYYEKEERGRGNFPDRFSARQFPNYSSELNVNALLLGDSALYLCASSLEGLLRLGYTFGSGTRLTVV.

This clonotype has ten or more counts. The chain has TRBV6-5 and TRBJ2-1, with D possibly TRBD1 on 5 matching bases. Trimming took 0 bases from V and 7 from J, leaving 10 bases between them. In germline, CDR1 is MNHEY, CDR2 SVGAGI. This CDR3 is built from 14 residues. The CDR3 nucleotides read TGTGCCAGCAGTTACTCCCGCAGGGAAAATGAGCAGTTCTTC. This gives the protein CASSYSRRENEQFF.

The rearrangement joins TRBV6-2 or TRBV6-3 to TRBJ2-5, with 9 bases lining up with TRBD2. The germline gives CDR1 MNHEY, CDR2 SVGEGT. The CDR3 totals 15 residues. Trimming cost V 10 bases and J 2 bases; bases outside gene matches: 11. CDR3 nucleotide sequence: TGTGCCACCTGCCCCGCTAGCGGGGATCAAGAGACCCAGTACTTC. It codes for CATCPASGDQETQYF.

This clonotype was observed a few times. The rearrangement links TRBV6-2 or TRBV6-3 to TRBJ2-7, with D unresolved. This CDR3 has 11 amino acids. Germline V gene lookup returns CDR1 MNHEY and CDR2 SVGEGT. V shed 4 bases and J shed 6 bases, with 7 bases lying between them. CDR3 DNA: TGTGCCAGCAGTTCACCGGTCGAGCAGTACTTC. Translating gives CASSSPVEQYF.

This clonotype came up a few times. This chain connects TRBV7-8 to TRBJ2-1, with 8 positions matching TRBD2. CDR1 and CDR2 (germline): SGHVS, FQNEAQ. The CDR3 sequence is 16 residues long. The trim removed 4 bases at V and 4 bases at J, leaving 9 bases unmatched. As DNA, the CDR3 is TGTGCCAGCAGCTCCTACCGGGGGGGAGGGTACAATGAGCAGTTCTTC. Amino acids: CASSSYRGGGYNEQFF.

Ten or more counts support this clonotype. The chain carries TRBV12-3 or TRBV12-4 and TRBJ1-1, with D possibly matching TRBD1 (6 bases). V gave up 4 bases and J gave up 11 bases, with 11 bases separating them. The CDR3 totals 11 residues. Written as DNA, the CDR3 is TGTGCCAGCAGTTATGGACAGCGGGCTTTCTTT. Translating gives CASSYGQRAFF.

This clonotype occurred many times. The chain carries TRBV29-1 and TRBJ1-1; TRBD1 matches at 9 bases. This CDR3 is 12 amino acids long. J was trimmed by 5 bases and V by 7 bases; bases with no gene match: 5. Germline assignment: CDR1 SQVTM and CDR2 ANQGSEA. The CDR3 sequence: CSGTGVRTEAFF. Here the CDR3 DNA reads TGCAGCGGGACAGGGGTAAGGACTGAAGCTTTCTTT.

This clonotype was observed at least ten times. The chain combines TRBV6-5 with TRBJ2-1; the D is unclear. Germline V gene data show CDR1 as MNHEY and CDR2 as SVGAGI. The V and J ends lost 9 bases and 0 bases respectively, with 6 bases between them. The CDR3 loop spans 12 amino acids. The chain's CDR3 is CASRDSYNEQFF. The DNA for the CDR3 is TGTGCCAGTAGGGACTCCTACAATGAGCAGTTCTTC.

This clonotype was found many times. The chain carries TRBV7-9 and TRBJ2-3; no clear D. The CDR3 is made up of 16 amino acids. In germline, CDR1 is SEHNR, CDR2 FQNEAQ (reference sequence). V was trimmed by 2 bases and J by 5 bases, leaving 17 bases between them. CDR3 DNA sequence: TGTGCCAGCAGCTTACAGGTTTCGGGTGTTGGAGATACGCAGTATTTT. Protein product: CASSLQVSGVGDTQYF.

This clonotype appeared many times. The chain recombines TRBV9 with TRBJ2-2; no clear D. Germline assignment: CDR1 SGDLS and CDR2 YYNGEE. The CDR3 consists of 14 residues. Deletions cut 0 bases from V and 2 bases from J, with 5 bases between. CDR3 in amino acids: CASSVGHNTGELFF. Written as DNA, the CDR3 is TGTGCCAGCAGCGTAGGACACAACACCGGGGAGCTGTTTTTT.

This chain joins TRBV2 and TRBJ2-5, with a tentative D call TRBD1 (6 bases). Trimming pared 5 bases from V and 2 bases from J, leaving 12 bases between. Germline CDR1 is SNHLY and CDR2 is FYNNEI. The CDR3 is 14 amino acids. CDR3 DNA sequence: TGTGCCAGCAGTCGATCAGGGGCACAAGAGACCCAGTACTTC. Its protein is CASSRSGAQETQYF.

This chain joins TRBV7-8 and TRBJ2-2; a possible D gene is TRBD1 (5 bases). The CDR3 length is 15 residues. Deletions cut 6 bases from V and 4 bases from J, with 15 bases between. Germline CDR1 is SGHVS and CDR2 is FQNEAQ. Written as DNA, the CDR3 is TGTGCCAGCAGGCCAGGGCAGGGTAGCACCGGGGAGCTGTTTTTT. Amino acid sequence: CASRPGQGSTGELFF.